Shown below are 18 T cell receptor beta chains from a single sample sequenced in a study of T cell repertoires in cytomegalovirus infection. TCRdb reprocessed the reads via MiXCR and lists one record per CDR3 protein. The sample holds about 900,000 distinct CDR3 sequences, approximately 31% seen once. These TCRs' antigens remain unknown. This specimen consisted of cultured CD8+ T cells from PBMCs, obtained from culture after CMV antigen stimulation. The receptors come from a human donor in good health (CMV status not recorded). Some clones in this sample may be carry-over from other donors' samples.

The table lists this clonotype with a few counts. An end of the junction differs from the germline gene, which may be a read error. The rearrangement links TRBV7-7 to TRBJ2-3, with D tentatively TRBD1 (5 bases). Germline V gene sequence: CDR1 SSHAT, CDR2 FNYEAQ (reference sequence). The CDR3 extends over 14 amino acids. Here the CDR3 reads CASSRTKPPDTQYF. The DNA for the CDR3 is TGTGCTAGCAGCAGGACAAAGCCCCCAGATACGCAGTATTTT.

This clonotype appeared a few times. CDR3 loop: CASSRSRDSYQETQYF. The CDR3 nucleotides are TGTGCCAGCAGCAGATCCCGGGACAGCTACCAAGAGACCCAGTACTTC. The chain combines TRBV5-6 with TRBJ2-5, with 7 bases identical to TRBD1. V lost 4 bases, J lost 0 bases, and 9 bases stayed unmatched. The CDR3 runs 16 residues. Germline V CDR1 and CDR2: SGHDT, YYEEEE. Combining the CDR3 with reference TRBV5-6 and TRBJ2-5 gives the whole variable domain DAGVTQSPTHLIKTRGQQVTLRCSPKSGHDTVSWYQQALGQGPQFIFQYYEEEERQRGNFPDRFSGHQFPNYSSELNVNALLLGDSALYLCASSRSRDSYQETQYFGPGTRLLVL.

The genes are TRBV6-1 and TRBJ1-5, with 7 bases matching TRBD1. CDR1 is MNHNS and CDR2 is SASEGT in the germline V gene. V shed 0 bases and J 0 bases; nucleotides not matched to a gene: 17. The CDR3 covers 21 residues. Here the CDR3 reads CASSEAVGSGTDEYSNQPQHF. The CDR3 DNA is TGTGCCAGCAGTGAAGCAGTTGGGTCGGGGACAGACGAATATAGCAATCAGCCCCAGCATTTT.

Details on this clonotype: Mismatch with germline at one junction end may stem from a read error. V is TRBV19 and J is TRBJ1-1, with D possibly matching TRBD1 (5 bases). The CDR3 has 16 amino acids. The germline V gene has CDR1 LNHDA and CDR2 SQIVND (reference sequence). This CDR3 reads CASSISQGSLNTEAYF. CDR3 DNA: TGTGCCAGTAGTATTAGCCAGGGCAGCCTGAACACTGAAGCTTACTTT.

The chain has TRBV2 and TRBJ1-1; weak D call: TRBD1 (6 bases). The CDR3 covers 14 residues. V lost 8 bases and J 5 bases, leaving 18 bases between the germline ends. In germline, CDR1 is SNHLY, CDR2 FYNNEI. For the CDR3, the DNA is TGTGCCAGCTGGGGGGGCGGCTGGGGGACTGAAGCTTTCTTT. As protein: CASWGGGWGTEAFF.

This chain's CDR3 is CATSLGLDYNEQFF. CDR3 nucleotides: TGTGCCACCAGTCTAGGATTGGACTATAATGAGCAGTTCTTC. The V gene is TRBV15, the J gene TRBJ2-1; the D gene is possibly TRBD2 (6 bases). The CDR3 contains 14 residues. The V and J ends lost 6 bases and 7 bases respectively, with 16 bases between them. Germline-derived CDR1 and CDR2 are LNHNV and YYDKDF (reference sequence).

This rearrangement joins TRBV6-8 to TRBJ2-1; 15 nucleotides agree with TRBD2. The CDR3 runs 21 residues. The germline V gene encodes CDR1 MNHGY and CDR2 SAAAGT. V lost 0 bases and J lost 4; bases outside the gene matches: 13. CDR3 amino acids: CASSYSSVGLAGGPKYNEQFF. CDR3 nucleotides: TGTGCCAGCAGTTACTCGTCGGTAGGACTAGCGGGGGGGCCAAAATACAATGAGCAGTTCTTC.

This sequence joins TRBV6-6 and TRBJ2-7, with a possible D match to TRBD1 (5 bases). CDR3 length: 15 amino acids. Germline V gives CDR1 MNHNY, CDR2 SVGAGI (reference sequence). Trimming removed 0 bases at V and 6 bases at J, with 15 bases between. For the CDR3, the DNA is TGTGCCAGCAGTTACTCGACTTTCGTGGGGCTCGAGCAGTACTTC. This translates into CASSYSTFVGLEQYF.

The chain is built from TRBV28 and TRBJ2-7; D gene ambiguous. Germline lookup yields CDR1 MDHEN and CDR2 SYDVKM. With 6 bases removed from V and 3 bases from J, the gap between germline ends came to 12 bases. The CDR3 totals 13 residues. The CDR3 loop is CASRRSGDYEQYV. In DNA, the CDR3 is TGTGCCAGCAGGCGGTCAGGAGACTACGAGCAGTACGTC.

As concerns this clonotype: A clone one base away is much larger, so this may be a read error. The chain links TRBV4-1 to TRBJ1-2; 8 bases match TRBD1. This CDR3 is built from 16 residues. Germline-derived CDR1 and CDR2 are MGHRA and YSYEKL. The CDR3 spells CARSQVARGRHYGYTF. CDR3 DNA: TGTGCCAGAAGCCAAGTGGCCAGGGGGCGGCACTATGGCTACACCTTC.

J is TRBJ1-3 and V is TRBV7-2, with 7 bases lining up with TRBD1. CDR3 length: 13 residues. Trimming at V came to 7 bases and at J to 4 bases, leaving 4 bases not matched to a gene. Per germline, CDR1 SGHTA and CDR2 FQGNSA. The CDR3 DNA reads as TGTGCCAGCATAGGAGGGGGCGGAAACACCATATATTTT. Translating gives CASIGGGGNTIYF.

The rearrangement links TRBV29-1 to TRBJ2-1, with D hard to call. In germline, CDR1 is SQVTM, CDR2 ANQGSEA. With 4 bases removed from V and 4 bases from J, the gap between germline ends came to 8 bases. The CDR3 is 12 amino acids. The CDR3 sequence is CSVVPIYNEQFF. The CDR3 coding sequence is TGCAGCGTTGTACCAATATACAATGAGCAGTTCTTC.

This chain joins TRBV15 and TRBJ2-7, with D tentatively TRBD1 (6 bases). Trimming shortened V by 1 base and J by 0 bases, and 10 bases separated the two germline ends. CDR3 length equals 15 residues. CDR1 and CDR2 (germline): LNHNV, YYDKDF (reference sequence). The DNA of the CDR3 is TGTGCCACCAGCAGAGTTGGGGGCGGCTCCTACGAGCAGTACTTC. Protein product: CATSRVGGGSYEQYF.

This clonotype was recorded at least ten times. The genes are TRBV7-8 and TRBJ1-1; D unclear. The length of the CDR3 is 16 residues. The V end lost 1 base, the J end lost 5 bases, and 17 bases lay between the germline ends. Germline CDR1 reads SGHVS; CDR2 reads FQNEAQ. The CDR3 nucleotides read TGTGCCAGCAGCTTAGAGGTGTCGGTAAAACAAACTGAAGCTTTCTTT. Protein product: CASSLEVSVKQTEAFF.

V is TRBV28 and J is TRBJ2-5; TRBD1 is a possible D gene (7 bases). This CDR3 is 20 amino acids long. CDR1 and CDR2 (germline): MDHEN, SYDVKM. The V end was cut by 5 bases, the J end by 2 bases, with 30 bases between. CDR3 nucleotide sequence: TGTGCCAGCAGTGCGGGACCGGGACAGAGTTTATACTTCGGTCAAGAGACCCAGTACTTC. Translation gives CASSAGPGQSLYFGQETQYF.

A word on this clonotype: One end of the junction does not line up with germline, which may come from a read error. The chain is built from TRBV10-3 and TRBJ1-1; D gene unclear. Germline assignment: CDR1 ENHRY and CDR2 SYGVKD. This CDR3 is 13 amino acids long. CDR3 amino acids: CAISVDQNTGAFF. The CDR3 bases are TGTGCCATCAGTGTGGACCAGAACACTGGAGCTTTCTTT.

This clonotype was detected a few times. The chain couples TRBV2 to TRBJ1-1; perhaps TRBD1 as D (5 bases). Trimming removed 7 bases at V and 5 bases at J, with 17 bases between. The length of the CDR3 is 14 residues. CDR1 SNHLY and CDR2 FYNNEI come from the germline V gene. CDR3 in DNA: TGTGCCAGCACTAACGAGGCGAGGGGAACTGAAGCTTTCTTT. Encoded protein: CASTNEARGTEAFF.

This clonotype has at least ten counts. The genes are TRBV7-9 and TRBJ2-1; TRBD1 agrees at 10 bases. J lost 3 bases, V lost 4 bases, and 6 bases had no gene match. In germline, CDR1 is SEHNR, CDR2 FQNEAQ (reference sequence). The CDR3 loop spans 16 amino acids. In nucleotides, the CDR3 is TGTGCCAGCAGCTCCGGGACAGGGGTCCTCTACAATGAGCAGTTCTTC. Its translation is CASSSGTGVLYNEQFF.